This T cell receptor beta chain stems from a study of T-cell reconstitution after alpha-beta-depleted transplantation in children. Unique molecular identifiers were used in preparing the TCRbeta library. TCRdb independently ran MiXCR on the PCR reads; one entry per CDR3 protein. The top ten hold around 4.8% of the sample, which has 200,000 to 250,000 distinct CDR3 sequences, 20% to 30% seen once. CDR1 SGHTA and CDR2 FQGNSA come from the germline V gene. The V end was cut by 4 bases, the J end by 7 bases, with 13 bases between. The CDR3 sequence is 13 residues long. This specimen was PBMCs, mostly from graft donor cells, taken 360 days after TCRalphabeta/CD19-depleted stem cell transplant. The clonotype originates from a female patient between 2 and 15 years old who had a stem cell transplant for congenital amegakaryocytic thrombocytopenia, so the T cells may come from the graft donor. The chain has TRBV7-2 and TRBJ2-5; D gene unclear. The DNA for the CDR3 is TGTGCCAGCAGCTCCACGGTATCCGGGACCCAGTACTTC. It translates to CASSSTVSGTQYF.